The 5 T cell receptor beta chains in this list originate from one sample, sequenced in a study of shared clonotypes between healthy human individuals. TCRdb's copy holds only in-frame clones and misses some; the assay was immunoSEQ multiplex PCR. In the table there are about 2.4 million clones, 93% of which are singletons. The sequenced material came from naive CD4+ T cells from PBMCs. The subset here: CD45RA+ positively selected. Receptors originate from a man younger than 30 in good health. Some clones in this sample may be carry-over from other donors' samples.

Concerning this clone itself: Other nucleotide sequences in the sample specify the same CDR3. J is TRBJ1-1 and V is TRBV18, with a weak D call TRBD1 (6 bases). The germline V gene encodes CDR1 KGHSH and CDR2 LQKENI. Trimming stripped 3 bases from V and 0 bases from J, with 8 bases between. This CDR3 is 14 amino acids long. The DNA of the CDR3 is TGTGCCAGCTCACCTGGACAGTTGAACACTGAAGCTTTCTTT. This encodes CASSPGQLNTEAFF.

The table lists this clone with a few counts. Other DNA sequences in the same sample also yield this CDR3. This sequence joins TRBV9 and TRBJ1-3, with no clear D. The V gene's germline CDR1 is SGDLS and CDR2 YYNGEE. Trimming stripped 0 bases from V and 0 bases from J, with 4 bases between. The CDR3 spans 14 residues. The CDR3 here is CASSVESSGNTIYF. The CDR3 DNA reads as TGTGCCAGCAGCGTAGAGAGCTCTGGAAACACCATATATTTT.

The genes are TRBV6-1 and TRBJ2-3, with TRBD2 identical over 12 bases. Germline V gene data show CDR1 as MNHNS and CDR2 as SASEGT. The V segment lost 2 bases and the J segment 5 bases; nucleotides outside the gene matches: 2. The CDR3 is 15 residues long. The chain's CDR3 is CASSELLAGGDTQYF. The CDR3, as DNA: TGTGCCAGCAGTGAATTACTAGCGGGGGGAGATACGCAGTATTTT.

The V call is TRBV30, the J call TRBJ1-1, with D unresolved. Germline values: CDR1 GTSNPN, CDR2 SVGIG (reference sequence). The CDR3 totals 13 residues. Trimming removed 0 bases at V and 7 bases at J, with 12 bases between. The CDR3 loop reads CAWSVRGGNEAFF. As DNA, the CDR3 is TGTGCCTGGAGTGTACGTGGCGGCAATGAAGCTTTCTTT.

V is TRBV25-1 and J is TRBJ1-6, with 9 bases fitting TRBD1. Germline V gives CDR1 MGHDK, CDR2 SYGVNS. V lost 4 bases, J lost 11 bases, and 9 bases stayed unmatched. The CDR3 loop spans 15 amino acids. The CDR3 DNA sequence: TGTGCCAGCAGTGGAACAGGGGGCACGAGGGCACCCCTCCACTTT. The encoded protein is CASSGTGGTRAPLHF.